Each of the 31 T cell receptor beta chains below was sequenced from the same sample in a study of cytomegalovirus exposure and HLA in healthy donors. Use of 60 Vbeta and 13 Jbeta primers characterized the PCR. Clones were sequenced by immunoSEQ multiplex PCR, and TCRdb holds only the in-frame ones, with some missing. The sample has 100,000 or so clones; approximately 73% are singletons. Sequenced sample: PBMCs. The receptors come from a man between 40 and 49 years old in good health and CMV-seronegative.

This clone was counted a few times. The chain links TRBV5-8 to TRBJ1-5; 9 nucleotides agree with TRBD1. This CDR3 contains 16 residues. Germline V gene sequence: CDR1 SGHTS, CDR2 YDEGEE. The V and J ends lost 0 bases and 3 bases, in that order; junction bases with no gene match: 4. In DNA, the CDR3 is TGTGCCAGCAGCTTGGAACAGGGGGCTCTCAATCAGCCCCAGCATTTT. This gives the protein CASSLEQGALNQPQHF.

This chain connects TRBV7-9 to TRBJ2-7, with TRBD2 as a possible D gene (6 bases). CDR1 is SEHNR and CDR2 is FQNEAQ in the germline V gene (reference sequence). The CDR3 is made up of 12 amino acids. V was pared by 1 base and J by 6 bases, with 7 bases between. The CDR3 sequence is CASSLDGGEQYF. For the CDR3, the DNA is TGTGCCAGCAGCTTAGACGGGGGCGAGCAGTACTTC.

The chain uses TRBV29-1 and TRBJ2-6, with 7 bases fitting TRBD1. Germline CDR1 is SQVTM and CDR2 is ANQGSEA. V lost 7 bases and J lost 0; bases outside the gene matches: 6. The CDR3 length is 15 residues. CDR3 amino acids: CSARRDSSGANVLTF. For the CDR3, the DNA is TGCAGCGCAAGAAGGGACAGCTCTGGGGCCAACGTCCTGACTTTC. The variable domain in full, with the rest retrieved from reference TRBV29-1 and TRBJ2-6, is SAVISQKPSRDICQRGTSLTIQCQVDSQVTMMFWYRQQPGQSLTLIATANQGSEATYESGFVIDKFPISRPNLTFSTLTVSNMSPEDSSIYLCSARRDSSGANVLTFGAGSRLTVL.

This rearrangement joins TRBV6-1 to TRBJ1-2; D call uncertain. With 4 bases removed from V and 7 bases from J, the gap between germline ends came to 7 bases. Germline V gene lookup returns CDR1 MNHNS and CDR2 SASEGT. The CDR3 runs to 11 residues. The chain's CDR3 is CASSALSGYTF. DNA for the CDR3: TGTGCCAGCAGTGCCCTGAGTGGCTACACCTTC.

The rearrangement uses TRBV27 and TRBJ2-1, with D possibly TRBD1 on 6 matching bases. V gave up 7 bases and J gave up 4 bases, with 14 bases separating them. This CDR3 spans 14 amino acids. Germline V lookup: CDR1 MNHEY, CDR2 SMNVEV (reference sequence). In DNA form, the CDR3 reads TGTGCCAGCATGATCCTACAGGGATACAATGAGCAGTTCTTC. Translated: CASMILQGYNEQFF.

The V call is TRBV6-1, the J call TRBJ2-1; tentatively, D is TRBD1 (6 bases). CDR3 length equals 16 residues. Trimming took off 2 bases at V and 2 bases at J, with 13 bases between the two ends. The germline CDR1 and CDR2 sequences are MNHNS and SASEGT. CDR3 DNA: TGTGCCAGCAGTGAACAGAGTCGGGACACCTACAATGAGCAGTTCTTC. This sequence encodes CASSEQSRDTYNEQFF.

V is TRBV19 and J is TRBJ2-1, with TRBD2 identical over 10 bases. There are 14 residues in the CDR3. CDR1 is LNHDA and CDR2 is SQIVND in the germline V gene (reference sequence). With 6 bases clipped from V and 5 bases from J, the junction kept 4 bases outside the gene matches. This chain's CDR3 is CASRTLAGDNEQFF. The CDR3 DNA sequence: TGTGCCAGTAGAACTCTAGCGGGGGACAATGAGCAGTTCTTC.

The rearrangement uses TRBV7-7 and TRBJ2-2; D is undetermined. Germline CDR1 reads SSHAT; CDR2 reads FNYEAQ (reference sequence). The CDR3 is 16 amino acids. Trimming stripped 4 bases from V and 1 base from J, with 13 bases between. The DNA of the CDR3 is TGTGCCAGCAGCTCAGTGTTGACACTGAACACCGGGGAGCTGTTTTTT. As protein: CASSSVLTLNTGELFF.

The chain recombines TRBV2 with TRBJ1-5, with TRBD1 matching 8 bases. This CDR3 has 15 residues. After removal of 7 bases from V and 7 bases from J, the junction contained 12 bases not matched to a gene. Germline assignment: CDR1 SNHLY and CDR2 FYNNEI. This CDR3 reads CASTDRGLSSQPQHF. The DNA of the CDR3 is TGTGCCAGCACCGACAGGGGCCTCTCTTCGCAGCCCCAGCATTTT.

V and J are TRBV5-1 and TRBJ2-3; 7 nucleotides agree with TRBD2. The length of the CDR3 is 16 residues. J lost 3 bases, V lost 3 bases, and 10 bases had no gene match. Germline V gives CDR1 SGHRS, CDR2 YFSETQ. CDR3 amino acids: CASSSGRGGRTDTQYF. The CDR3 DNA follows: TGCGCCAGCAGCTCAGGGCGGGGAGGGAGGACAGATACGCAGTATTTT.

Only one count was recorded for this clone. The chain employs TRBV29-1 and TRBJ2-5; 9 bases match TRBD1. The end of the DNA aligns better with TRBJ2-7, so the J call may be wrong. Germline values: CDR1 SQVTM, CDR2 ANQGSEA. The CDR3 spans 12 residues. Here the CDR3 DNA reads TGCAGCGTGGGGACAGGGACCTACGAGCAGTACTTC. It codes for CSVGTGTYEQYF.

V is TRBV14 and J is TRBJ2-7, with TRBD1 matching 8 bases. CDR1 is SGHDN, CDR2 FVKESK, per germline. The CDR3 contains 16 residues. The J segment lost 4 bases and the V segment lost 4 bases, leaving 12 bases of the junction unmatched. Written as DNA, the CDR3 is TGTGCCAGCAGCCCTAGGGGGACAGGAAATTTGTACGAGCAGTACTTC. Its translation is CASSPRGTGNLYEQYF.

The chain employs TRBV11-2 and TRBJ1-1; a possible D gene is TRBD1 (5 bases). The V end was cut by 8 bases, the J end by 1 base, with 11 bases between. Per germline, CDR1 SGHAT and CDR2 FQNNGV. CDR3 length: 13 amino acids. CDR3 in amino acids: CASLMGPNTEAFF. The CDR3 DNA follows: TGTGCCAGCCTTATGGGGCCGAACACTGAAGCTTTCTTT.

This sequence joins TRBV29-1 and TRBJ2-1, with 7 bases identical to TRBD2. This CDR3 has 16 amino acids. V shed 4 bases and J 3 bases; nucleotides not matched to a gene: 12. Germline V gives CDR1 SQVTM, CDR2 ANQGSEA. The CDR3 sequence is CSVVSSGGLYYNEQFF. CDR3 DNA: TGCAGCGTTGTAAGTTCGGGGGGATTGTACTACAATGAGCAGTTCTTC.

As regards this clone: A far larger clone is only one base removed, so a read error is likely. The CDR3 DNA sequence: TGCGCCAGCAGCCAGGCACCAGCGGGGAACTACGAGCAGTACTTC. Encoded protein: CASSQAPAGNYEQYF. V is TRBV4-1 and J is TRBJ2-7; 7 nucleotides line up with TRBD2. Germline trimming cut 3 bases from V and 3 bases from J; bases unmatched to any gene: 8. Looked up from germline, CDR1 is MGHRA and CDR2 is YSYEKL. CDR3 length: 15 amino acids.

The genes are TRBV10-3 and TRBJ1-4; 7 nucleotides agree with TRBD1. CDR1 is ENHRY, CDR2 SYGVKD, per germline. The CDR3 is 15 residues long. V lost 3 bases, J lost 8 bases, and 9 bases stayed unmatched. In DNA form, the CDR3 reads TGTGCCATCAGTGATTCAGGGGGACGGCAAGAAAAACTGTTTTTT. This translates into CAISDSGGRQEKLFF.

The chain is built from TRBV6-1 and TRBJ1-6, with D perhaps matching TRBD1 (5 bases). V was shortened by 2 bases and J by 7 bases, with 15 bases between the two germline ends. Germline CDR1 reads MNHNS; CDR2 reads SASEGT. The CDR3 totals 16 residues. The CDR3 coding sequence is TGTGCCAGCAGTGAACTCGGCAGGGCAGTGAATTCACCCCTCCACTTT. It codes for CASSELGRAVNSPLHF.

The chain combines TRBV7-9 with TRBJ1-2; the D gene is possibly TRBD1 (5 bases). CDR1 is SEHNR and CDR2 is FQNEAQ in the germline V gene (reference sequence). This CDR3 spans 16 amino acids. The V end was cut by 1 base, the J end by 4 bases, with 16 bases between. CDR3 loop: CASSLGRGLESYGYTF. DNA for the CDR3: TGTGCCAGCAGCTTAGGTCGGGGGTTAGAATCCTATGGCTACACCTTC.

The V gene is TRBV25-1, the J gene TRBJ2-7, with TRBD1 as a possible D gene (8 bases). This CDR3 has 17 residues. CDR1 is MGHDK and CDR2 is SYGVNS in the germline V gene. Trimming left V 4 bases short and J 0 bases short, with 19 bases between. Here the CDR3 DNA reads TGTGCCAGCAGTGCCAAGAAAGCGGGGACAGGCTCCTACGAGCAGTACTTC. Translating it yields CASSAKKAGTGSYEQYF.

In DNA, the CDR3 is TGTGCCACCAGCAGCCCGGGACAGGGGGCCGCCGGGGAGCTGTTTTTT. It encodes CATSSPGQGAAGELFF. V is TRBV15 and J is TRBJ2-2, with TRBD1 identical over 12 bases. V shed 3 bases, J shed 6 bases, and the junction held 5 bases outside the gene matches. The CDR3 extends over 16 amino acids. The germline gives CDR1 LNHNV, CDR2 YYDKDF (reference sequence).

This chain uses TRBV15 with TRBJ2-3; TRBD2 agrees at 7 bases. This CDR3 comprises 16 residues. Germline V lookup: CDR1 LNHNV, CDR2 YYDKDF (reference sequence). V shed 2 bases, J shed 0 bases, and the junction held 5 bases outside the gene matches. CDR3 sequence: CATSRSGTTSTDTQYF. The CDR3 DNA reads as TGTGCCACCAGCAGATCCGGGACTACAAGCACAGATACGCAGTATTTT.

In its sample, this clone was seen a few times. This rearrangement joins TRBV4-2 to TRBJ2-7, with 9 positions matching TRBD2. Germline V gives CDR1 LGHNA, CDR2 YNFKEQ. The CDR3 covers 16 residues. The V segment lost 0 bases and the J segment 3 bases; nucleotides outside the gene matches: 6. The CDR3 coding sequence is TGTGCCAGCAGCCAAGAGGCTAGCGGGGCCGTCTACGAGCAGTACTTC. The encoded protein is CASSQEASGAVYEQYF.

The rearrangement links TRBV5-1 to TRBJ2-1, with 7 positions matching TRBD1. Germline V gene lookup returns CDR1 SGHRS and CDR2 YFSETQ. V gave up 3 bases and J gave up 8 bases; unmatched junction bases: 8. This CDR3 comprises 14 residues. CDR3 loop: CASSYDRDSDEQFF. The DNA of the CDR3 is TGCGCCAGCAGCTATGACAGGGATAGCGATGAGCAGTTCTTC.

The chain combines TRBV6-5 with TRBJ1-5; 7 nucleotides agree with TRBD1. Germline CDR1 is MNHEY and CDR2 is SVGAGI. CDR3 length: 14 residues. Trimming cost V 8 bases and J 5 bases; bases outside gene matches: 9. The DNA for the CDR3 is TGTGCCAGCGGGAACAGGGGCGGGGATCAGCCCCAGCATTTT. Translation gives CASGNRGGDQPQHF.

The rearrangement joins TRBV6-5 to TRBJ2-4; D uncertain. V was pared by 6 bases and J by 2 bases, with 14 bases between. The CDR3 runs 15 residues. In germline, CDR1 is MNHEY, CDR2 SVGAGI. The CDR3 nucleotides read TGTGCCAGCAGCCGCGATAGGCGGACCAAAAACATTCAGTACTTC. Its protein is CASSRDRRTKNIQYF.

The V gene is TRBV6-1, the J gene TRBJ2-7; tentatively, D is TRBD2 (6 bases). CDR1 is MNHNS, CDR2 SASEGT, per germline. This CDR3 has 21 amino acids. V was cut by 2 bases and J by 6 bases, with 35 bases left in between. The CDR3 region is CASSESLWEQSHDGGLGEQYF. The CDR3 nucleotides read TGTGCCAGCAGTGAATCTCTTTGGGAACAGAGCCATGATGGGGGGTTAGGCGAGCAGTACTTC.

The V gene is TRBV5-1, the J gene TRBJ2-7; D call uncertain. The CDR3 has 13 amino acids. In germline, CDR1 is SGHRS, CDR2 YFSETQ. V lost 0 bases and J lost 3, with 7 bases in between. The CDR3 reads CASSLGPGYEQYF. CDR3 sequence (DNA): TGCGCCAGCAGCTTGGGTCCGGGCTACGAGCAGTACTTC.

V gene TRBV7-9 combines with J gene TRBJ1-1; D is unclear. Trimming shortened V by 4 bases and J by 1 base, and 10 bases separated the two germline ends. The CDR3 contains 14 residues. CDR1 is SEHNR, CDR2 FQNEAQ, per germline (reference sequence). CDR3 in amino acids: CASSSPIGNTEAFF. The CDR3 bases are TGTGCCAGCAGCTCCCCGATCGGGAACACTGAAGCTTTCTTT.

The V gene is TRBV28, the J gene TRBJ2-2; maybe TRBD1 (6 bases). CDR3 length: 16 residues. Germline CDR1 reads MDHEN; CDR2 reads SYDVKM. V gave up 4 bases and J gave up 1 base, with 13 bases separating them. CDR3 loop: CASSSSGHRNTGELFF. The CDR3 DNA sequence: TGTGCCAGCAGTTCCTCGGGACACCGGAACACCGGGGAGCTGTTTTTT.

J is TRBJ2-1 and V is TRBV7-6, with a possible D match to TRBD2 (7 bases). V gave up 6 bases and J gave up 3 bases, with 18 bases separating them. Germline loops: CDR1 SGHVS, CDR2 FNYEAQ. The CDR3 sequence is 16 residues long. The CDR3 here is CASSPRGGARYNEQFF. The CDR3 DNA sequence: TGTGCCAGCAGTCCAAGAGGGGGGGCGCGCTACAATGAGCAGTTCTTC.

V gene TRBV9 combines with J gene TRBJ2-1, with D possibly being TRBD1 (6 bases). Germline V gives CDR1 SGDLS, CDR2 YYNGEE. The CDR3 extends over 14 amino acids. V gave up 0 bases and J gave up 7 bases, with 11 bases separating them. CDR3 coding DNA: TGTGCCAGCAGCGTAGCAACAGGGTGGAATGAGCAGTTCTTC. Protein sequence: CASSVATGWNEQFF.